The next 20 T cell receptor beta chains were all read from a single sample in a study of blood T cell repertoires in COVID-19. Only in-frame clones appear in the TCRdb table, and some are missing; sequencing was by immunoSEQ multiplex PCR. This sample yields 250,000 to 300,000 clones, of which approximately 86% are seen a single time; about 2% belongs to the top ten. Material for sequencing was peripheral blood. Receptors originate from a woman in her 50s who had recovered from COVID-19.

Comment on this clone: A much larger clone differs by one base, so this may be a read error. Other DNA sequences in this specimen translate into the identical CDR3. V usage is TRBV20-1 and J usage is TRBJ2-5, with 8 bases aligning to TRBD2. The CDR3 consists of 14 residues. The germline V gene encodes CDR1 DFQATT and CDR2 SNEGSKA (reference sequence). The V and J ends lost 3 bases and 4 bases, in that order; junction bases with no gene match: 7. For the CDR3, the DNA is TGCAGTGCTAGTGGGACTAGTGGGGGAGAGACCCAGTACTTC. Its translation: CSASGTSGGETQYF.

This clone was recorded a few times. The chain couples TRBV4-3 to TRBJ2-2; D unresolved. The CDR3 runs to 18 residues. CDR1 is LGHNA, CDR2 YSLEER, per germline. V was shortened by 3 bases and J by 2 bases, with 19 bases between the two germline ends. The CDR3 bases are TGCGCCAGCAGCCACACTCTTAGGAGTACGGTAAACACCGGGGAGCTGTTTTTT. It codes for CASSHTLRSTVNTGELFF.

This chain joins TRBV6-5 and TRBJ2-7, with D maybe TRBD1 (6 bases). The CDR3 runs to 14 residues. Trimming removed 2 bases at V and 2 bases at J, with 10 bases between. Germline V gives CDR1 MNHEY, CDR2 SVGAGI. CDR3 loop: CASSYTQGPYEQYF. The CDR3 region has the DNA TGTGCCAGCAGTTACACCCAGGGGCCCTACGAGCAGTACTTC.

The chain carries TRBV7-2 and TRBJ1-2; 10 bases are a match to TRBD1. CDR3 length: 14 residues. Germline lookup yields CDR1 SGHTA and CDR2 FQGNSA. V dropped 6 bases and J dropped 4; count of bases not matched to a gene: 5. The CDR3 sequence is CASRPGQGIYGYTF. Here the CDR3 DNA reads TGTGCCAGCAGACCGGGACAGGGGATCTATGGCTACACCTTC.

This rearrangement joins TRBV18 to TRBJ2-3, with TRBD2 as a possible D gene (6 bases). Trimming took 5 bases from V and 0 from J, leaving 9 bases between them. CDR1 is KGHSH and CDR2 is LQKENI in the germline V gene. The CDR3 is made up of 14 amino acids. CDR3 sequence: CASSVADSTDTQYF. The CDR3 DNA reads as TGTGCCAGCTCAGTAGCGGACAGCACAGATACGCAGTATTTT.

This chain connects TRBV3-1 (or the pseudogene TRBV3-2) to TRBJ1-1; 9 bases are shared with TRBD1. This CDR3 contains 16 residues. V shed 4 bases, J shed 3 bases, and the junction held 9 bases outside the gene matches. CDR1 and CDR2 (germline): LGHDT, YNNKEL (reference sequence). CDR3 sequence reads: CASSRLQGAGDTEAFF. As DNA, the CDR3 is TGTGCCAGCAGCCGCCTACAGGGGGCAGGGGACACTGAAGCTTTCTTT.

This clone was counted a single time. This chain uses TRBV2 with TRBJ2-7, with TRBD2 matching 10 bases. The CDR3 extends over 16 amino acids. Germline assignment: CDR1 SNHLY and CDR2 FYNNEI. J was trimmed by 5 bases and V by 6 bases; bases with no gene match: 13. The CDR3 DNA sequence: TGTGCCAGCAGGTTGGCAGCGGGAGGGGGAATAGACGAGCAGTACTTC. This encodes CASRLAAGGGIDEQYF.

This clone was found once. The CDR3 region has the DNA TGTGCCAGCAGTCCTGGGGGGGGACGATGGGATGAGCAGTTCTTC. Translating it yields CASSPGGGRWDEQFF. The chain links TRBV28 to TRBJ2-1; TRBD2 matches at 7 bases. This CDR3 has 15 amino acids. The ends lost 5 bases at V and 8 bases at J; junction bases unmatched: 12. Germline V gives CDR1 MDHEN, CDR2 SYDVKM.

The chain is built from TRBV2 and TRBJ1-1, with D possibly matching TRBD1 (5 bases). CDR1 and CDR2 (germline): SNHLY, FYNNEI. Between the trimmed V and J ends, which lost 3 bases and 0 bases, there was a span of 11 bases. This CDR3 contains 15 residues. This chain's CDR3 is CASSEWGPMNTEAFF. CDR3 DNA sequence: TGTGCCAGCAGTGAGTGGGGCCCCATGAACACTGAAGCTTTCTTT.

The genes are TRBV6-2 or TRBV6-3 and TRBJ2-1; 10 bases map to TRBD2. This CDR3 is built from 17 residues. Germline loops: CDR1 MNHEY, CDR2 SVGEGT. Trimming cost V 4 bases and J 6 bases; bases outside gene matches: 12. DNA for the CDR3: TGTGCCAGCAGTTGGGGCCCCCTAGCGGGAGTATTCAATGAGCAGTTCTTC. Translated: CASSWGPLAGVFNEQFF.

The V gene is TRBV28, the J gene TRBJ2-5; D may be TRBD2 (5 bases). V shed 5 bases and J shed 5 bases, with 6 bases lying between them. The germline V gene encodes CDR1 MDHEN and CDR2 SYDVKM. This CDR3 contains 11 residues. The CDR3 DNA is TGTGCCAGCAGTACGGGGGAGACCCAGTACTTC. Its protein is CASSTGETQYF.

This clone was seen only once. The chain couples TRBV30 to TRBJ2-7, with TRBD2 as a possible D gene (6 bases). V gave up 1 base and J gave up 4 bases, with 11 bases separating them. Germline assignment: CDR1 GTSNPN and CDR2 SVGIG (reference sequence). The CDR3 covers 13 residues. The CDR3 here is CAWSGGVGYEQYF. The CDR3 DNA follows: TGTGCCTGGAGTGGGGGGGTAGGTTACGAGCAGTACTTC.

The chain has TRBV30 and TRBJ1-2, with D possibly TRBD1 on 6 matching bases. The CDR3 runs to 15 residues. Trimming removed 0 bases at V and 3 bases at J, with 14 bases between. Germline V gene data show CDR1 as GTSNPN and CDR2 as SVGIG (reference sequence). DNA for the CDR3: TGTGCCTGGAGTGTACAGCGGTCAGGGGACTATGGCTACACCTTC. Translated, it gives CAWSVQRSGDYGYTF.

The chain recombines TRBV5-4 with TRBJ1-2; maybe TRBD1 (6 bases). Between the trimmed V and J ends, which lost 3 bases and 4 bases, there was a span of 10 bases. Germline CDR1 and CDR2: SGHNT and YYREEE (reference sequence). This CDR3 contains 13 residues. CDR3 amino acids: CASSSTGRYGYTF. The DNA of the CDR3 is TGTGCCAGCAGCTCCACAGGGCGCTATGGCTACACCTTC.

This chain uses TRBV27 with TRBJ1-2, with D maybe TRBD1 (6 bases). CDR1 and CDR2 (germline): MNHEY, SMNVEV (reference sequence). V was clipped by 6 bases and J by 5 bases, with 16 bases between them. This CDR3 has 14 residues. In DNA form, the CDR3 reads TGTGCCAGCAGAGGCGTGGGGGGGGCTTATGGCTACACCTTC. Its translation: CASRGVGGAYGYTF.

The chain combines TRBV30 with TRBJ1-3, with D unclear. V lost 0 bases, J lost 0 bases, and 9 bases lay in between. There are 15 residues in the CDR3. Per germline, CDR1 GTSNPN and CDR2 SVGIG (reference sequence). CDR3 loop: CAWSVGSSSGNTIYF. In DNA, the CDR3 is TGTGCCTGGAGTGTGGGCAGTTCCTCTGGAAACACCATATATTTT. Full variable domain (missing parts from reference TRBV30 and TRBJ1-3): SQTIHQWPATLVQPVGSPLSLECTVEGTSNPNLYWYRQAAGRGLQLLFYSVGIGQISSEVPQNLSASRPQDRQFILSSKKLLLSDSGFYLCAWSVGSSSGNTIYFGEGSWLTVV.

Here the CDR3 DNA reads TGTGCCAGTAGTCCACGGGCGGGAGGACATAATTCACCCCTCCACTTT. This translates into CASSPRAGGHNSPLHF. This chain links TRBV19 with TRBJ1-6; D gene unclear. V gave up 5 bases and J gave up 5 bases, with 16 bases separating them. CDR1 is LNHDA and CDR2 is SQIVND in the germline V gene (reference sequence). The CDR3 loop spans 16 amino acids.

The V and J genes are TRBV6-2 or TRBV6-3 and TRBJ2-1; weak D call: TRBD2 (7 bases). Trimming removed 0 bases from V and 7 bases from J, with 13 bases in between. This CDR3 is 15 amino acids long. The germline V gene encodes CDR1 MNHEY and CDR2 SVGEGT. CDR3: CASSYSAGARNEQFF. The CDR3 DNA is TGTGCCAGCAGTTACTCGGCGGGGGCTCGGAATGAGCAGTTCTTC.

This clone came up once. V is TRBV5-4 and J is TRBJ1-3; 7 positions agree with TRBD1. V lost 0 bases and J lost 4; bases outside the gene matches: 4. Germline V CDR1 and CDR2: SGHNT, YYREEE (reference sequence). This CDR3 is built from 15 residues. This CDR3 reads CASSLGRGRGNTIYF. For the CDR3, the DNA is TGTGCCAGCAGCTTGGGGAGGGGGCGCGGAAACACCATATATTTT.

The J gene is TRBJ1-5, the V gene TRBV7-6; 8 bases align to TRBD1. CDR1 is SGHVS, CDR2 FNYEAQ, per germline. V lost 2 bases to trimming and J lost 6 bases; unmatched junction nucleotides: 6. The CDR3 contains 15 residues. CDR3 in DNA: TGTGCCAGCAGCTTATCGGCAGGGGGCGGTCAGCCCCAGCATTTT. It codes for CASSLSAGGGQPQHF.